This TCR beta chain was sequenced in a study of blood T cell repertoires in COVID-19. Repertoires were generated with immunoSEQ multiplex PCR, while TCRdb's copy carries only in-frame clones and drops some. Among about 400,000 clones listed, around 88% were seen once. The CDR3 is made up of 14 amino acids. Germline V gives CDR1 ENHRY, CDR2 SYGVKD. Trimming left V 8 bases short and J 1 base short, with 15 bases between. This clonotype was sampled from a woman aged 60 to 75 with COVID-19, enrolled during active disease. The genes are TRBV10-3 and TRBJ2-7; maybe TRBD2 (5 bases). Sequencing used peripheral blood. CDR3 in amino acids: CAISVPGKSYEQYF. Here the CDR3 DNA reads TGTGCCATCTCGGTACCGGGGAAGTCCTACGAGCAGTACTTC.